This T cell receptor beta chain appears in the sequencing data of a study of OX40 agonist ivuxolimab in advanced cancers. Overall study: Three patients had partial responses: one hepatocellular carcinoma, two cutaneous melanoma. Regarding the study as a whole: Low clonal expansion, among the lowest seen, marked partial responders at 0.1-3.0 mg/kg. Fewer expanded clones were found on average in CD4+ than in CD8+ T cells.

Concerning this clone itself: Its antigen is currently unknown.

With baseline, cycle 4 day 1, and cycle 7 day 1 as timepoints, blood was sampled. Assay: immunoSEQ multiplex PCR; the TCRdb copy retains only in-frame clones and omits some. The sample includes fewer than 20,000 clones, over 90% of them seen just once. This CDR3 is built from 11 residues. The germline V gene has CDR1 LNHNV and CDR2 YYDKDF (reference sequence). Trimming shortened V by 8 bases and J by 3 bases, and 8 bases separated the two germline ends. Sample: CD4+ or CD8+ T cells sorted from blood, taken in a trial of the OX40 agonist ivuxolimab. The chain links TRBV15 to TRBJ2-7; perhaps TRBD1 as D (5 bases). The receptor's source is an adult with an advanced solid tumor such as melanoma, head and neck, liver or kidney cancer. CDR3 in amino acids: CATRDSYEQYF. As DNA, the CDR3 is TGTGCCACCCGAGACAGCTACGAGCAGTACTTC.